This T cell receptor (beta chain) was sequenced during a study of T cells in Graves' hyperthyroidism and ophthalmopathy. General study results and limits: In the blood, most expanded thyroid clonotypes above 0.001 appeared as well.

Criteria for exclusion of patients were uncontrolled infection, other autoimmune disease, pregnancy or lactation. Thyroid ultrasound and orbital computed tomography, with clinical symptoms and serum thyroxine and TRAb, informed diagnoses. TCR beta CDR3 sequences were amplified from RNA transcripts. With the HTBI primer set, the TCR CDR3 went through a first round of RT-PCR. TCRdb passed the multiplex PCR reads through MiXCR, listing each CDR3 protein once. The sample consists of around 350,000 distinct CDR3 sequences, roughly 19% of them appearing once. This clonotype was counted at least ten times. Its antigen is unknown. This CDR3 is built from 15 residues. CDR1 DFQATT and CDR2 SNEGSKA come from the germline V gene (reference sequence). J gave up 7 bases and V 6 bases, and 15 bases lay outside the gene matches.

Specimen: blood. V and J are TRBV20-1 and TRBJ1-5; 7 bases map to TRBD1. The receptor was derived from a woman under 30 with Graves' hyperthyroidism. The CDR3 sequence: CSAREGANRGQPQHF. CDR3 bases: TGCAGTGCCCGGGAGGGGGCCAATCGGGGGCAGCCCCAGCATTTT.